This entry features one TCR beta chain sequence. The CDR3 contains 15 residues. The germline V and J ends were trimmed by 4 bases and 3 bases, with 17 bases remaining between them. Germline CDR1 and CDR2: SGHTS and YDEGEE. The data derive from a study of cytomegalovirus exposure and HLA in healthy donors. Among the donors, all were healthy bone marrow donors. With 60 Vbeta and 13 Jbeta primers, the PCR was carried out. This table comes from immunoSEQ multiplex PCR, and its TCRdb copy is limited to in-frame clones, with some not included. The sample has over 100,000 clones; around three quarters are singletons.

The receptor's source is a man aged 40-49 years in good health and CMV-seropositive. The material sequenced was PBMCs. V and J are TRBV5-8 and TRBJ2-7, with D possibly being TRBD1 (6 bases). This chain's CDR3 is CASSTINQGHYEQYF. For the CDR3, the DNA is TGTGCCAGCAGCACGATAAATCAGGGGCACTACGAGCAGTACTTC. The full variable domain, rest sourced from reference TRBV5-8 and TRBJ2-7, is EAGVTQSPTHLIKTRGQQATLRCSPISGHTSVYWYQQALGLGLQFLLWYDEGEERNRGNFPPRFSGRQFPNYSSELNVNALELEDSALYLCASSTINQGHYEQYFGPGTRLTVT.